The sequence of this T cell receptor beta chain was determined in a study of early T cells in non-severe SARS-CoV-2 infection. CDR1 is MNHEY, CDR2 SVGEGT, per germline. This CDR3 comprises 17 residues. V dropped 9 bases and J dropped 2; count of bases not matched to a gene: 13. The library protocol tagged individual cDNA molecules with unique molecular identifiers. MiXCR, run by TCRdb on the 5' RACE reads, gives a single entry per CDR3 protein. The sample contains tens of thousands of distinct CDR3 sequences, around 19% of which appear only once. The source is an adult who was a healthcare worker with PCR-confirmed SARS-CoV-2 infection or an uninfected control (not recorded which). The chain recombines TRBV6-2 or TRBV6-3 with TRBJ2-6; TRBD1 matches 7 bases. Sequenced here: whole blood, sampled at baseline. Here the CDR3 DNA reads TGTGCCAGTTTGAGGGGGCGAGAATTGGCTGGGGCCAACGTCCTGACTTTC. It encodes CASLRGRELAGANVLTF.